The 25 T cell receptor beta chains reported below all come from one sample, sequenced in a study of T cells in Graves' hyperthyroidism and ophthalmopathy. TCR beta CDR3 region amplification was performed from RNA transcripts. The HTBI primer set served for first-round RT-PCR of the TCR CDR3. TCRdb passed the multiplex PCR reads through MiXCR, listing each CDR3 protein once. The sample holds hundreds of thousands of distinct CDR3 sequences; roughly 15% are singletons and the top ten take about 13%. Sequences were obtained from blood. The receptors originated from a young man with Graves' ophthalmopathy.

A few counts support this clonotype. It may be a read error: a sequence one base away is much more abundant. The rearrangement joins TRBV12-3 or TRBV12-4 to TRBJ2-5; 8 bases align to TRBD2. J lost 5 bases, V lost 7 bases, and 15 bases had no gene match. The CDR3 has 16 residues. The CDR3 DNA sequence: TGTGCCAGCACTCAACTAGCGGAGGCGGGTAACGAGACCCAGTACTTC. This translates into CASTQLAEAGNETQYF.

V usage is TRBV19 and J usage is TRBJ1-1, with D hard to call. CDR3 length equals 18 residues. Germline loops: CDR1 LNHDA, CDR2 SQIVND (reference sequence). V lost 3 bases to trimming and J lost 0 bases, with 20 bases between them. The CDR3 is CASSIFSGKEFLNTEAFF. The DNA for the CDR3 is TGTGCCAGTAGTATTTTTTCAGGAAAGGAGTTCCTGAACACTGAAGCTTTCTTT.

A few counts support this clonotype. V and J are TRBV5-6 and TRBJ2-1; D call uncertain. Germline loops: CDR1 SGHDT, CDR2 YYEEEE. The CDR3 extends over 15 amino acids. V lost 1 base, J lost 9 bases, and 17 bases lay in between. This CDR3 reads CASSLSTAQWAEQFF. CDR3 sequence (DNA): TGTGCCAGCAGCTTGTCGACGGCCCAGTGGGCTGAGCAGTTCTTC.

This clonotype has ten or more counts. This chain connects TRBV20-1 to TRBJ2-1; no clear D. Deletions cut 3 bases from V and 0 bases from J, with 12 bases between. The CDR3 is 15 residues long. From germline, CDR1 is DFQATT and CDR2 SNEGSKA (reference sequence). CDR3 region: CSASSLSSSYNEQFF. The CDR3 DNA follows: TGCAGTGCTAGTTCTTTGTCGAGCTCCTACAATGAGCAGTTCTTC.

The rearrangement links TRBV20-1 to TRBJ2-3; TRBD2 agrees at 9 bases. The germline V gene has CDR1 DFQATT and CDR2 SNEGSKA (reference sequence). The CDR3 has 16 residues. The trim removed 0 bases at V and 2 bases at J, leaving 6 bases unmatched. The chain's CDR3 is CSARDLASGTTDTQYF. DNA for the CDR3: TGCAGTGCTAGAGATTTAGCTAGCGGGACCACAGATACGCAGTATTTT.

Comments on this clonotype: A much larger clone sits a single nucleotide away, making a read error possible. The chain combines TRBV5-1 with TRBJ2-5; 9 bases are a match to TRBD1. CDR3 size: 15 residues. Germline CDR1 SGHRS, CDR2 YFSETQ. Trimming removed 4 bases from V and 9 bases from J; junction bases left unmatched: 13. The CDR3 sequence: CASSQGTGSYEAQYF. The CDR3 nucleotides read TGCGCCAGCAGCCAGGGGACAGGGTCATACGAGGCCCAGTACTTC.

This clonotype was picked up many times. V usage is TRBV7-3 and J usage is TRBJ2-7; no definite D call. The ends were cut back, 4 bases at V and 3 bases at J, with 10 bases in the middle. This CDR3 is built from 13 residues. CDR1 is SGHTA, CDR2 FQGTGA, per germline. The chain's CDR3 is CASSSSDRYEQYF. CDR3 nucleotide sequence: TGTGCCAGCAGCTCCTCGGACCGCTACGAGCAGTACTTC.

In this sample, this clonotype turned up many times. This chain connects TRBV2 to TRBJ1-2; the D is unclear. The V and J ends lost 4 bases and 4 bases respectively, with 10 bases between them. CDR3 length equals 13 residues. The germline V gene has CDR1 SNHLY and CDR2 FYNNEI. This CDR3 is CASSVVGVYGYTF. CDR3 coding DNA: TGTGCCAGCAGTGTGGTTGGCGTCTATGGCTACACCTTC.

In this sample, this clonotype turned up many times. The gene calls are TRBV12-3 or TRBV12-4 and TRBJ2-3; possible D gene TRBD2, 6 bases. The V and J ends lost 0 bases and 0 bases respectively, with 10 bases between them. The CDR3 contains 16 residues. CDR3 nucleotide sequence: TGTGCCAGCAGTTTAGCGATTCGGGGGAGCACAGATACGCAGTATTTT. This gives the protein CASSLAIRGSTDTQYF.

This clonotype was detected ten times or more. The chain has TRBV12-3 or TRBV12-4 and TRBJ2-5, with D unresolved. This CDR3 has 12 residues. The V and J ends lost 1 base and 7 bases respectively, with 7 bases between them. The CDR3 DNA reads as TGTGCCAGCAGTTTAGTAGTGGGGACCCAGTACTTC. Translated, it gives CASSLVVGTQYF.

This clonotype came up many times. The CDR3 coding sequence is TGTGCCAGCAGCGGGACTACCGACACCGGGGAGCTGTTTTTT. Protein sequence: CASSGTTDTGELFF. The V call is TRBV6-4, the J call TRBJ2-2, with TRBD2 identical over 7 bases. The CDR3 is 14 residues long. The germline CDR1 and CDR2 sequences are MRHNA and SNTAGT. V was clipped by 6 bases and J by 3 bases; unmatched bases: 4.

This clonotype was detected many times. The chain is built from TRBV10-3 and TRBJ2-3; D not certain. Germline V CDR1 and CDR2: ENHRY, SYGVKD. The V end lost 2 bases, the J end lost 4 bases, and 7 bases lay between the germline ends. This CDR3 region has 13 residues. The CDR3 sequence is CAISEAGADTQYF. Written as DNA, the CDR3 is TGTGCCATCAGTGAGGCCGGCGCAGATACGCAGTATTTT.

This clonotype was recorded many times. This chain joins TRBV7-9 and TRBJ2-7; 7 nucleotides match TRBD2. V lost 4 bases and J lost 7; bases outside the gene matches: 4. CDR3 size: 12 residues. CDR1 SEHNR and CDR2 FQNEAQ come from the germline V gene (reference sequence). The DNA of the CDR3 is TGTGCCAGCAGCTCACCCGGGGGGGAGCAGTACTTC. This encodes CASSSPGGEQYF. Complete variable domain (other parts from reference TRBV7-9 and TRBJ2-7): DTGVSQNPRHKITKRGQNVTFRCDPISEHNRLYWYRQTLGQGPEFLTYFQNEAQLEKSRLLSDRFSAERPKGSFSTLEIQRTEQGDSAMYLCASSSPGGEQYFGPGTRLTVT.

The rearrangement links TRBV24-1 to TRBJ2-4, with 8 bases matching TRBD1. The CDR3 runs 16 residues. Per germline, CDR1 KGHDR and CDR2 SFDVKD. Trimming at V came to 3 bases and at J to 4 bases, leaving 7 bases not matched to a gene. The chain's CDR3 is CATSDSKGTGKNIQYF. CDR3 nucleotide sequence: TGTGCCACCAGTGATAGTAAAGGGACAGGAAAAAACATTCAGTACTTC.

The J gene is TRBJ1-1, the V gene TRBV30; possibly TRBD1 for D (5 bases). Germline lookup yields CDR1 GTSNPN and CDR2 SVGIG (reference sequence). The V end was cut by 2 bases, the J end by 6 bases, with 22 bases between. The CDR3 extends over 16 amino acids. The CDR3 region has the DNA TGTGCCTGGAGTAGGAGGGTCCAGGGACGGATTCCTGAAGCTTTCTTT. Protein sequence: CAWSRRVQGRIPEAFF.

This clonotype came up a few times. The CDR3 sequence: CAWSVGQGINQPQHF. CDR3 sequence (DNA): TGTGCCTGGAGTGTAGGACAGGGAATCAATCAGCCCCAGCATTTT. The V gene is TRBV30, the J gene TRBJ1-5; TRBD1 agrees at 8 bases. The CDR3 runs 15 residues. The V and J ends lost 0 bases and 3 bases, in that order; junction bases with no gene match: 4. CDR1 GTSNPN and CDR2 SVGIG come from the germline V gene (reference sequence).

The sample holds many counts of this clonotype. This chain joins TRBV7-2 and TRBJ1-5; possible D gene TRBD1, 5 bases. Germline CDR1 SGHTA, CDR2 FQGNSA. V lost 2 bases and J 2 bases, leaving 10 bases between the germline ends. CDR3 length equals 15 residues. CDR3 coding DNA: TGTGCCAGCAGCTTATGGGGGGGAGGCAATCAGCCCCAGCATTTT. Translation: CASSLWGGGNQPQHF. The full variable domain, rest sourced from reference TRBV7-2 and TRBJ1-5, is GAGVSQSPSNKVTEKGKDVELRCDPISGHTALYWYRQSLGQGLEFLIYFQGNSAPDKSGLPSDRFSAERTGGSVSTLTIQRTQQEDSAVYLCASSLWGGGNQPQHFGDGTRLSIL.

This clonotype was observed many times. The chain is built from TRBV11-2 and TRBJ1-2; D may be TRBD1 (6 bases). Between the trimmed V and J ends, which lost 4 bases and 8 bases, there was a span of 17 bases. Germline CDR1 reads SGHAT; CDR2 reads FQNNGV. The CDR3 covers 14 residues. DNA for the CDR3: TGTGCCAGCAGCTCAGGGGTGGTCATCTACGGCTACACCTTC. Its protein product is CASSSGVVIYGYTF.

This clonotype showed up many times. J is TRBJ1-1 and V is TRBV18; D ambiguous. Looked up from germline, CDR1 is KGHSH and CDR2 is LQKENI. CDR3 size: 12 residues. Trimming stripped 2 bases from V and 9 bases from J, with 10 bases between. The CDR3 nucleotides read TGTGCCAGCTCACCAAACGAAGACCAAGCTTTCTTT. Encoded protein: CASSPNEDQAFF.

This clonotype has at least ten counts. The chain couples TRBV6-1 to TRBJ1-2; D unresolved. Germline lookup yields CDR1 MNHNS and CDR2 SASEGT. V was cut by 5 bases and J by 2 bases, with 9 bases left in between. The CDR3 is 13 residues long. Written as DNA, the CDR3 is TGTGCCAGCAGTTATGGACGGAACTATGGCTACACCTTC. It translates to CASSYGRNYGYTF.

The rearrangement uses TRBV27 and TRBJ1-5; TRBD1 matches at 9 bases. The CDR3 sequence is 16 residues long. CDR1 MNHEY and CDR2 SMNVEV come from the germline V gene (reference sequence). The V and J ends lost 5 bases and 7 bases, in that order; junction bases with no gene match: 12. The CDR3 sequence: CASSPGGTGSLQPQHF. In DNA form, the CDR3 reads TGTGCCAGCAGTCCAGGGGGGACAGGGAGCCTACAGCCCCAGCATTTT.

This clonotype was counted at least ten times. V and J are TRBV6-1 and TRBJ1-1; 7 nucleotides agree with TRBD1. Germline-derived CDR1 and CDR2 are MNHNS and SASEGT. The CDR3 contains 14 residues. V lost 8 bases to trimming and J lost 5 bases; unmatched junction nucleotides: 11. The CDR3 nucleotides read TGTGCCAGCCTCCAGACAGGGTTGTTTACTGAAGCTTTCTTT. Its translation is CASLQTGLFTEAFF.

There are many counts of this clonotype. The J gene is TRBJ2-7, the V gene TRBV7-9, with TRBD2 matching over 7 bases. CDR1 and CDR2 (germline): SEHNR, FQNEAQ (reference sequence). The CDR3 has 13 amino acids. With 4 bases clipped from V and 6 bases from J, the junction kept 6 bases outside the gene matches. In nucleotides, the CDR3 is TGTGCCAGCAGCTCGGGGACGGGAGGCGAGCAGTACTTC. This gives the protein CASSSGTGGEQYF.

This clonotype was detected many times. The rearrangement joins TRBV5-1 to TRBJ2-1, with D tentatively TRBD1 (5 bases). In germline, CDR1 is SGHRS, CDR2 YFSETQ. The length of the CDR3 is 16 residues. V shed 1 base and J shed 4 bases, with 15 bases lying between them. The CDR3 here is CASSLLGASTYNEQFF. CDR3 DNA sequence: TGCGCCAGCAGCTTGCTTGGGGCCTCCACTTACAATGAGCAGTTCTTC.

This clonotype was picked up many times. The rearrangement uses TRBV12-3 or TRBV12-4 and TRBJ2-1; 10 bases agree with TRBD2. The CDR3 is 18 amino acids. V shed 3 bases, J shed 5 bases, and the junction held 13 bases outside the gene matches. The CDR3 coding sequence is TGTGCCAGCAGTTTTAGAGGCGGAGCGGGGGGGCCCCACAATGAGCAGTTCTTC. Translation: CASSFRGGAGGPHNEQFF.